The clone carrying this T cell receptor (beta chain) has just a few counts. The data belong to a study of early T cells in non-severe SARS-CoV-2 infection. Germline V gene sequence: CDR1 SNHLY, CDR2 FYNNEI. CDR3 length: 12 residues. Trimming left V 4 bases short and J 6 bases short, with 10 bases between. TCRdb fed the 5' RACE reads into MiXCR, producing one record per CDR3 protein. The sample contains about 55,000 distinct CDR3 sequences, more than 13% of which appear only once. This chain joins TRBV2 and TRBJ2-7; perhaps TRBD1 as D (6 bases). The clonotype comes from an adult who was a healthcare worker with PCR-confirmed SARS-CoV-2 infection or an uninfected control (not recorded which). The sequencing used whole blood, collected at baseline. CDR3 loop: CASSGQAREQYF. CDR3 DNA sequence: TGTGCCAGCAGTGGACAGGCCCGCGAGCAGTACTTC.